Reported below is one T cell receptor beta chain. The specificity of this receptor is unknown. No much larger clonotype is one base removed from it; base qualities were not supplied. This sample stems from a study of Tregs in tolerant kidney transplant recipients (dated by TCRdb to the late 2010s). Context from the whole study: TCRbeta sequencing was used in the study to identify donor-specific regulatory T cells before combined kidney and bone marrow transplantation, and the identified cells were then tracked after transplant. TCRbeta repertoire sequencing was used in a few healthy controls to compare several methods for expanding Tregs specific for an allogeneic donor.

Thawed PBMCs were FACS-sorted into unstimulated Tregs (CD4+CD25+CD127-), CD4+ non-Tregs (CD4+CD25-), CD4 cells and CD8 cells. Healthy control blood was obtained either as purchased buffy coats or from healthy volunteers. Healthy control blood was processed by Ficoll density gradient to PBMCs and cryopreserved; patient PBMCs were collected before and after transplant. Overall study outcomes, separate from this receptor: The study was constrained by small patient numbers, and validation of the findings is required in larger populations and under other immunosuppression protocols. Biological reproducibility was not examined directly, but technical replication error appeared to be minimal. The most biologically relevant and donor-specific TCRbeta repertoire appeared to be identified by expanding Tregs with activated donor B cells.

For TCRbeta CDR3 sequencing, genomic DNA was extracted from sorted cells using the QIAGEN DNeasy Blood and Tissue Kit. High-throughput TCRbeta CDR3 sequencing, including PCR amplification with bias correction and internal controls, was performed commercially through immunoSEQ. Per the authors' processing: Unique productive TCRbeta sequences were defined by CDR3 nucleotide sequence when primers matched and otherwise by CDR3 amino acid sequence together with Vbeta and Jbeta genes. To correct for sorting error, sequences found in more than one sorted population at a frequency ratio of 2:1 or less were discarded, and the remaining shared sequences were assigned to the population with the higher frequency. A sequence counted as donor-reactive if, in CFSE-low cells, the sequence had a frequency of at least 0.01% and was expanded at least 5-fold compared with unstimulated cells. Repertoire divergence was quantified by Jensen-Shannon divergence using the top 100 TCRbeta sequences ranked by frequency. When a sample had multiple sequencing runs, each run was corrected for sorting error separately and the runs were then pooled. Sourced from immuneACCESS, this table was stored by TCRdb with only in-frame sequences that have V and J called. A share of the clones is absent; for the studies checked, an unresolved V gene accounts for under half, and the remainder has no known explanation. V and J calls and clone size are those listed in that table; D and trimming were worked out from the DNA. Counted in this sample were 240,000 or so clones; about 86% of them appeared once. The ten most abundant clones make up around 0.68% of the sample.

Relative to germline, V is 2 bases shorter and J is 0 bases shorter, with 5 bases between their ends. The CDR1 and CDR2 encoded by the germline V gene (reference sequence) are MNHEY and SMNVEV. Spanning cysteine to phenylalanine, the CDR3 consists of 14 amino acids. Kept here is only the CDR3 DNA, which spans 42 bases and is read in frame from base 1. This sequence originates from a human donor in good health. The rearrangement combines TRBV27 with TRBJ2-1; confidence is insufficient to name the D gene. The sample comprised CD4+ T cells from blood. The CDR3 reads CASSLQLSYNEQFF. The sequenced DNA: TGTGCCAGCAGTTTACAGCTCTCCTACAATGAGCAGTTCTTC.